Listed here is a single T cell receptor (beta chain). This specimen comes from a study of blood T cell repertoires in COVID-19. Study in general: Samples taken during acute and convalescent COVID-19 were collected in the United States, Italy and Spain. Sample material is recorded as cDNA or gDNA derived from T cells, B-cell-depleted T cells, or PBMCs.

Original processing notes: Researchers report that nucleated cell counts were estimated from reference gene primer amplification. Sequencing used immunoSEQ multiplex PCR; TCRdb keeps in-frame clones, though not all of them. From that table come the V and J calls and clone size; the DNA was used to work out D and trimming. The sample holds about 240,000 clones; approximately 82% are singletons and the top ten take roughly 3.4%. Germline V gives CDR1 SGHNT, CDR2 YENEEA. The J segment lost 8 bases and the V segment lost 1 base, leaving 6 bases of the junction unmatched. This CDR3 has 17 residues. This chain links TRBV11-3 with TRBJ2-1; 15 bases are a match to TRBD2. The TCR comes from a woman aged 18-29 years with acute or convalescent COVID-19. Sequenced material: peripheral blood. CDR3 in DNA: TGTGCCAGCAGCTTAGGGGGACTAGCGGGAGGTTTAGATGAGCAGTTCTTC. It codes for CASSLGGLAGGLDEQFF.